The clone carrying this T cell receptor beta chain came up many times. The antigen is not known. This sample is part of a study of Graves' ophthalmopathy and Graves' hyperthyroidism. Overall study results and limits: Between ophthalmopathy and stable hyperthyroidism, a 13-signature model drew a separation with just over 85% sensitivity and approximately 81% specificity. The model forecast ophthalmopathy progression, reaching over 70% sensitivity and around 75% specificity.

The sequenced template was RNA, covering the TCR beta CDR3 region. HTBI primers were employed in first-round RT-PCR, then a second-round multiplex PCR followed. TCRdb re-called the multiplex PCR reads through MiXCR, storing one row per CDR3 protein. Among almost 400,000 distinct CDR3 sequences, around 16% were seen once, and the ten largest hold about 1.4%. Sequencing input: peripheral blood. The receptor's source is a woman younger than 35 with Graves' ophthalmopathy.

The CDR3 loop reads CASTRPLNYGYTF. The CDR3 DNA reads as TGTGCCAGCACGCGCCCCCTTAACTATGGCTACACCTTC. V is TRBV6-1 and J is TRBJ1-2; D gene unclear. The CDR3 extends over 13 amino acids. Looked up from germline, CDR1 is MNHNS and CDR2 is SASEGT. The V end lost 7 bases, the J end lost 1 base, and 10 bases lay between the germline ends.